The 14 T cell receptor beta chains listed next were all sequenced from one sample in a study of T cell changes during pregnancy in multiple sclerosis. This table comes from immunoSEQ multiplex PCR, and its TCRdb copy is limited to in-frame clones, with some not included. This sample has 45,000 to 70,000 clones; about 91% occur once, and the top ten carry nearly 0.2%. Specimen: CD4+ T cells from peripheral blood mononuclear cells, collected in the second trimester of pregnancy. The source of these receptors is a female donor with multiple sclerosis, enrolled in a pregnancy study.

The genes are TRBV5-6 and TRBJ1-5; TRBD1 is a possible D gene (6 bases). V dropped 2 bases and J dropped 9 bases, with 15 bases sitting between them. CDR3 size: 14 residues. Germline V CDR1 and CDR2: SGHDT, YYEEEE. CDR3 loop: CASSLSTGLPPQHF. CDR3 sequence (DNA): TGTGCCAGCAGCTTATCGACAGGCCTTCCGCCCCAGCATTTT.

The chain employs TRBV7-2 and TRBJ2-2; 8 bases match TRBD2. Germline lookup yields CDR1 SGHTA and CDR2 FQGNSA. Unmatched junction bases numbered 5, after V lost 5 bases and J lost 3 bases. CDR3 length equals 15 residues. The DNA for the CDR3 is TGTGCCAGCAGCGCCGCGGGGGGACACACCGGGGAGCTGTTTTTT. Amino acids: CASSAAGGHTGELFF.

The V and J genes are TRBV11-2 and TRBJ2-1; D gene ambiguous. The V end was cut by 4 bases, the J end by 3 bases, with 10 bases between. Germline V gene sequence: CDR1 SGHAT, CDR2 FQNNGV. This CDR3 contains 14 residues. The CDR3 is CASSWATSYNEQFF. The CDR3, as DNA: TGTGCCAGCAGCTGGGCCACAAGCTACAATGAGCAGTTCTTC.

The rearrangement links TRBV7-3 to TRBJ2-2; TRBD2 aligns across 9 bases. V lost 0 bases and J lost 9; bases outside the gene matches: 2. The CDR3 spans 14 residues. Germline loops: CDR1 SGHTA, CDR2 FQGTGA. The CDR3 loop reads CASSLTSGSRELFF. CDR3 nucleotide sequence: TGTGCCAGCAGCTTAACTAGCGGGAGTAGGGAGCTGTTTTTT.

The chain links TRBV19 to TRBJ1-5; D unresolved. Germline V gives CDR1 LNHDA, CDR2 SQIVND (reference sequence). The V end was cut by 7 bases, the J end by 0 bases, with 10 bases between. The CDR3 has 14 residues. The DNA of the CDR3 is TGTGCCAGTAATCTAGGTTATAGCAATCAGCCCCAGCATTTT. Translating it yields CASNLGYSNQPQHF.

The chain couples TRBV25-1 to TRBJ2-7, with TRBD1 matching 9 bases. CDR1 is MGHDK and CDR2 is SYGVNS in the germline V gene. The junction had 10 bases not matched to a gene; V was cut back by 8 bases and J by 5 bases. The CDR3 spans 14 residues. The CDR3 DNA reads TGTGCCAGCGGATCGGGGACAGGGTTCCACGAGCAGTACTTC. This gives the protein CASGSGTGFHEQYF.

The CDR3 bases are TGCGCCAGCAGCTTGGAGGCTAGCGGGAGCCACGAGCAGTACTTC. Its translation: CASSLEASGSHEQYF. This chain joins TRBV5-1 and TRBJ2-7; 10 nucleotides agree with TRBD2. V shed 0 bases, J shed 5 bases, and the junction held 5 bases outside the gene matches. CDR1 is SGHRS and CDR2 is YFSETQ in the germline V gene. This CDR3 is 15 amino acids long.

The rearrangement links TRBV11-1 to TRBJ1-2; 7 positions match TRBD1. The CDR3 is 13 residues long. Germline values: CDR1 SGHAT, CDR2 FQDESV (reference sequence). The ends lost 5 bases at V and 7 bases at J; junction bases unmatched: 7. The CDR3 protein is CASSHDRVVGYTF. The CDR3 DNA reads TGTGCCAGCAGCCACGACAGGGTGGTTGGCTACACCTTC.

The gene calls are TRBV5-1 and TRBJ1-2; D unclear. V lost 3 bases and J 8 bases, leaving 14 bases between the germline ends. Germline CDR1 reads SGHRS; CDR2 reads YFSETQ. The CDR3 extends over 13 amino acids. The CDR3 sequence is CASSSDGGRGYTF. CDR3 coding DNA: TGCGCCAGCAGCTCGGACGGAGGAAGAGGCTACACCTTC.

CDR3 sequence reads: CASHPGISTDTQYF. The DNA of the CDR3 is TGTGCCTCACATCCTGGTATTAGCACAGATACGCAGTATTTT. The chain combines TRBV30 with TRBJ2-3; no firm D call. Deletions cut 7 bases from V and 0 bases from J, with 14 bases between. CDR3 length equals 14 residues. CDR1 GTSNPN and CDR2 SVGIG come from the germline V gene (reference sequence).

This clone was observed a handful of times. The CDR3 loop reads CASSLGQGNQPQHF. The CDR3 DNA sequence: TGTGCCAGTAGTCTTGGACAGGGGAATCAGCCCCAGCATTTT. This chain joins TRBV19 and TRBJ1-5; TRBD1 agrees at 9 bases. V gave up 5 bases and J gave up 4 bases; unmatched junction bases: 3. Germline CDR1 LNHDA, CDR2 SQIVND (reference sequence). The CDR3 sequence is 14 residues long.

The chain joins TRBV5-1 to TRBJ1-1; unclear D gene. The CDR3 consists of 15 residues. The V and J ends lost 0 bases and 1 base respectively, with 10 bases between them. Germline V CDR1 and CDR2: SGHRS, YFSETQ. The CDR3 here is CASSLEIARNTEAFF. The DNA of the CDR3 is TGCGCCAGCAGCTTGGAGATTGCCAGGAACACTGAAGCTTTCTTT. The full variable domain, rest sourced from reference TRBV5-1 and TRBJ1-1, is KAGVTQTPRYLIKTRGQQVTLSCSPISGHRSVSWYQQTPGQGLQFLFEYFSETQRNKGNFPGRFSGRQFSNSRSEMNVSTLELGDSALYLCASSLEIARNTEAFFGQGTRLTVV.

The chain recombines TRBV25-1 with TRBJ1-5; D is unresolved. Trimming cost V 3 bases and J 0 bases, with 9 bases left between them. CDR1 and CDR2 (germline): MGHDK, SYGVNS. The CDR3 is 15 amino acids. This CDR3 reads CASSESGYSNQPQHF. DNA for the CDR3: TGTGCCAGCAGTGAGTCAGGCTATAGCAATCAGCCCCAGCATTTT.

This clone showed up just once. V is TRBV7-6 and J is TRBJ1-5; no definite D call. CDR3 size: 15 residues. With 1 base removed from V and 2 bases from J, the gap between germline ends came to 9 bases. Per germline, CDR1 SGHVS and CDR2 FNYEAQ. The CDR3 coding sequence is TGTGCCAGCAGCTTAGTGGCCACCGGCAATCAGCCCCAGCATTTT. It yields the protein CASSLVATGNQPQHF.